This is a list of T cell receptor beta chains from one sample in a study of blood T cell repertoires in COVID-19. Libraries were prepared by immunoSEQ multiplex PCR; TCRdb keeps only in-frame clonotypes and omits some of them. Of around 260,000 clones in the sample, 85% were seen once. The sequencing input was peripheral blood. The receptors stem from a human donor in a cohort sampled during active COVID-19. Both conserved end residues are part of each CDR3. The order of the fields is CDR3 protein, CDR3 DNA, clone size, V gene, J gene, D gene. A D gene is named only where the DNA matches it firmly. Expanded clones get a size class; other rows say once, few or many, or leave the size out.

CASTLGHHNSPLHF	TGTGCCAGCACCCTCGGACACCATAATTCACCCCTCCACTTT	-	TRBV28	TRBJ1-6	-
CASSQAGQPPTDTQYF	TGTGCCAGCAGCCAAGCCGGACAGCCTCCCACAGATACGCAGTATTTT	-	TRBV3-1/TRBV3-2	TRBJ2-3	-
CASSIRTSGRAWTDTQYF	TGTGCCAGTAGTATTCGAACTAGCGGGAGGGCCTGGACAGATACGCAGTATTTT	-	TRBV19	TRBJ2-3	TRBD2
CASSLQGNTGELFF	TGTGCCAGCAGCCTACAGGGGAACACCGGGGAGCTGTTTTTT	-	TRBV7-2	TRBJ2-2	-
CASSVDGGANTGELFF	TGTGCCAGCAGCGTAGACGGGGGAGCCAACACCGGGGAGCTGTTTTTT	-	TRBV9	TRBJ2-2	-
CASSSSTSSYNEQFF	TGTGCCAGCAGCTCTTCGACTAGCTCCTACAATGAGCAGTTCTTC	-	TRBV5-4	TRBJ2-1	-
CASSLIPSGRAWSYNEQFF	TGCGCCAGCAGCTTGATTCCTAGCGGGAGGGCCTGGTCCTACAATGAGCAGTTCTTC	-	TRBV5-1	TRBJ2-1	TRBD2
CASSLNQGLTEAFF	TGTGCCAGCAGCTTAAATCAGGGGCTCACTGAAGCTTTCTTT	-	TRBV7-8	TRBJ1-1	-
CASSSSTIYEQYF	TGTGCCAGCAGCTCCAGCACTATCTACGAGCAGTACTTC	-	TRBV7-9	TRBJ2-7	-
CASSHVQGEAFF	TGTGCCAGCAGCCATGTACAGGGCGAAGCTTTCTTT	-	TRBV7-9	TRBJ1-1	-
CASSPTELEGGELFF	TGTGCCAGCTCACCAACCGAGCTAGAAGGCGGGGAGCTGTTTTTT	-	TRBV18	TRBJ2-2	-
CASSPAGGFTGELFF	TGTGCCAGCAGCCCCGCAGGGGGGTTCACCGGGGAGCTGTTTTTT	-	TRBV11-2	TRBJ2-2	-
CASSGGGGILDGYTF	TGTGCCAGTAGTGGCGGCGGGGGGATTCTCGATGGCTACACCTTC	once	TRBV19	TRBJ1-2	-
CASSITTGTGAYEQYF	TGTGCCAGTAGTATCACGACCGGGACAGGGGCCTACGAGCAGTACTTC	-	TRBV19	TRBJ2-7	TRBD1
CASSQDPRTGNYNEQFF	TGCGCCAGCAGCCAAGATCCACGAACGGGGAATTACAATGAGCAGTTCTTC	-	TRBV4-3	TRBJ2-1	-
CASHLRGTDEQFF	TGTGCCAGTCACTTACGGGGGACGGATGAGCAGTTCTTC	-	TRBV19	TRBJ2-1	-
CASSLDHAGNNEQFF	TGTGCCAGCAGCTTAGATCACGCGGGGAACAATGAGCAGTTCTTC	few	TRBV11-3	TRBJ2-1	-
CASVSGQAHDHEQYF	TGCGCCAGCGTCTCAGGACAAGCCCATGACCACGAGCAGTACTTC	once	TRBV5-1	TRBJ2-7	-
CASSLEWETYGYTF	TGCGCCAGCAGCTTGGAATGGGAGACCTATGGCTACACCTTC	-	TRBV5-1	TRBJ1-2	-
CASKAREGRNTGELFF	TGTGCCAGCAAGGCGCGGGAGGGCCGGAACACCGGGGAGCTGTTTTTT	-	TRBV11-1	TRBJ2-2	TRBD2
CASSPVGARSSPLHF	TGTGCCAGCAGCCCAGTAGGGGCACGGTCTTCACCCCTCCACTTT	once	TRBV3-1/TRBV3-2	TRBJ1-6	-
CASSFAGGAGELFF	TGTGCCAGCAGCTTTGCGGGAGGAGCCGGGGAGCTGTTTTTT	-	TRBV11-2	TRBJ2-2	TRBD2
CASSEWEDPNGYTF	TGTGCCAGCAGTGAATGGGAGGATCCGAATGGCTACACCTTC	-	TRBV2	TRBJ1-2	-
CASSLEDGLAFF	TGCGCCAGCAGCTTGGAGGACGGACTGGCTTTCTTT	-	TRBV5-1	TRBJ1-1	-
CASSRMTGTGNSPLHF	TGTGCCAGCAGCCGTATGACCGGGACAGGGAATTCACCCCTCCACTTT	-	TRBV6-6	TRBJ1-6	TRBD1
CASSLGVLSSYEQYF	TGTGCCAGCAGCCTAGGGGTCTTGAGCTCCTACGAGCAGTACTTC	-	TRBV5-5	TRBJ2-7	-
CATSEARLDSPLHF	TGTGCCACCAGTGAGGCGAGGTTGGATTCACCCCTCCACTTT	once	TRBV24-1	TRBJ1-6	-
CASSSRLAGHAGQYF	TGTGCCAGCAGCTCCAGACTAGCGGGACATGCCGGGCAGTATTTT	-	TRBV11-2	TRBJ2-3	TRBD2
CASSSGTSGSSYEQYF	TGTGCCAGCAGCTCTGGGACTAGCGGGAGCTCCTACGAGCAGTACTTC	-	TRBV5-4	TRBJ2-7	TRBD2